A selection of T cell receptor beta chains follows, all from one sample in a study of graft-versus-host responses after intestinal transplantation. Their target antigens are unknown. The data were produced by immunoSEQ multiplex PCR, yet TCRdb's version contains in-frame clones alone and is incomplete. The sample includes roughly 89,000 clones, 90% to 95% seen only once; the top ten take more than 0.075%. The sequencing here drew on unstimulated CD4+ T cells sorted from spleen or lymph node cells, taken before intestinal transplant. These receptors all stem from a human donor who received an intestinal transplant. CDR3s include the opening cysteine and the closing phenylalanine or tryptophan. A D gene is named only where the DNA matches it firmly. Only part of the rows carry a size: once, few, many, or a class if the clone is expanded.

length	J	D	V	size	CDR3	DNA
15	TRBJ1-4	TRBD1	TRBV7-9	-	CASRQGQGSNEKLFF	TGTGCCAGCAGGCAAGGACAGGGGTCTAATGAAAAACTGTTTTTT
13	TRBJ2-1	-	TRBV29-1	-	CSVDRGTYNEQFF	TGCAGCGTTGACCGGGGGACCTACAATGAGCAGTTCTTC
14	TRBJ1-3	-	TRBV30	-	CAWSSTGSGNTIYF	TGTGCCTGGAGTTCAACAGGCTCTGGAAACACCATATATTTT
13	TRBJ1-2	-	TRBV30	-	CAWSVLDTYGYTF	TGTGCCTGGAGTGTACTGGACACCTATGGCTACACCTTC
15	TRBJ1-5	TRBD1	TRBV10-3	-	CATATGPGRNQPQHF	TGTGCCACCGCGACAGGGCCTGGGCGCAATCAGCCCCAGCATTTT
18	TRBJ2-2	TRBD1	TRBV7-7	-	CASSLFFSPGQGFGELFF	TGTGCCAGCAGCTTATTCTTTAGTCCGGGACAGGGGTTCGGGGAGCTGTTTTTT
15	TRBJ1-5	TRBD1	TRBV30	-	CAFSKPDRDIQPQHF	TGTGCCTTTTCTAAACCGGACAGGGATATTCAGCCCCAGCATTTT
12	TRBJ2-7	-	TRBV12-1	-	CASSSRSYEQYF	TGTGCCAGCAGCTCCCGTTCCTACGAGCAGTACTTC
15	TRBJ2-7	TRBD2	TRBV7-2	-	CASSQGLAGPYEQYF	TGTGCCAGCAGCCAGGGACTAGCGGGACCCTACGAGCAGTACTTC
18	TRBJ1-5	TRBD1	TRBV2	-	CASSSDRGSPYSNQPQHF	TGTGCCAGCAGTAGCGACAGGGGATCCCCCTATAGCAATCAGCCCCAGCATTTT
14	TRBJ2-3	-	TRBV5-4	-	CASSFKLGTDTQYF	TGTGCCAGCAGCTTTAAACTAGGCACAGATACGCAGTATTTT
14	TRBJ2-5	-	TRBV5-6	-	CASSQRRGPETQYF	TGTGCCAGCAGCCAGAGGAGAGGGCCAGAGACCCAGTACTTC
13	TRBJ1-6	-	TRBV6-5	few	CASKVSGDSPLHF	TGTGCCAGCAAGGTGTCAGGGGATTCACCCCTCCACTTT
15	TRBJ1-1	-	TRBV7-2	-	CASSLFVQDNTEAFF	TGTGCCAGCAGCTTATTCGTTCAGGATAACACTGAAGCTTTCTTT
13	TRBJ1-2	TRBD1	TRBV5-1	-	CASSLTGAQGYTF	TGCGCCAGCAGCTTAACAGGGGCTCAAGGCTACACCTTC
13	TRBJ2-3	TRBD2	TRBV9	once	CASSERGADTQYF	TGTGCCAGCAGCGAGCGGGGGGCAGATACGCAGTATTTT
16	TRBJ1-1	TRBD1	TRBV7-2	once	CASSLVTGTVNTEAFF	TGTGCCAGCAGCTTAGTTACCGGGACAGTGAACACTGAAGCTTTCTTT
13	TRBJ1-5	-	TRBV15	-	CATGAGAGQPQHF	TGTGCCACGGGGGCTGGGGCAGGACAGCCCCAGCATTTT
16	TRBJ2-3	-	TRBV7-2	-	CASSLFGAGTTDTQYF	TGTGCCAGCAGCTTATTCGGAGCGGGTACCACAGATACGCAGTATTTT
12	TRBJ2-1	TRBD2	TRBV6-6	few	CASSGGVNEQFF	TGTGCCAGTAGCGGGGGAGTCAATGAGCAGTTCTTC
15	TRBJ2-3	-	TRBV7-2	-	CASSATGQFVDTQYF	TGTGCCAGCAGCGCGACTGGACAATTTGTAGATACGCAGTATTTT
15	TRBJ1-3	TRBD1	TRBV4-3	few	CASSQETGFGNTIYF	TGCGCCAGCAGCCAAGAGACAGGGTTTGGAAACACCATATATTTT
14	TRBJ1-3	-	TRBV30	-	CAWSKGGGGNTIYF	TGTGCCTGGAGTAAGGGAGGCGGAGGAAACACCATATATTTT
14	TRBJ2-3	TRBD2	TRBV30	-	CAWRLAESTDTQYF	TGTGCCTGGCGACTAGCGGAGAGCACAGATACGCAGTATTTT
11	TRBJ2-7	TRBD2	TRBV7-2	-	CASSWGGEQYF	TGTGCCAGCAGCTGGGGGGGAGAGCAGTACTTC
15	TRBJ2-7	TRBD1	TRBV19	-	CASSVPGTGAYEQYF	TGTGCCAGTAGTGTCCCCGGGACAGGGGCCTACGAGCAGTACTTC
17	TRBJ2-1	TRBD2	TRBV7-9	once	CASSRIHSSGGVTEQFF	TGTGCCAGCAGCCGCATCCACTCCAGCGGGGGGGTCACTGAGCAGTTCTTC
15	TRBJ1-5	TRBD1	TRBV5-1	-	CASSSGTGGGQPQHF	TGCGCCAGCAGCTCAGGGACAGGGGGCGGACAGCCCCAGCATTTT
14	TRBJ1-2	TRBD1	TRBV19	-	CASSTTTGLYGYTF	TGTGCCAGTAGTACGACGACAGGGCTTTATGGCTACACCTTC
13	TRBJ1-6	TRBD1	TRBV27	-	CATRQGGNSPLHF	TGTGCCACCAGACAGGGCGGGAATTCACCCCTCCACTTT
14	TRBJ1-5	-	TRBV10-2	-	CASSEGGRTQPQHF	TGCGCCAGCAGTGAAGGTGGTCGGACACAGCCCCAGCATTTT
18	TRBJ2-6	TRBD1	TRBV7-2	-	CASRASGQGHSGANVLTF	TGTGCCAGCAGAGCGAGCGGACAGGGGCACTCTGGGGCCAACGTCCTGACTTTC
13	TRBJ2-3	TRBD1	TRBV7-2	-	CASSSDRGDTQYF	TGTGCCAGCAGCTCGGACAGGGGAGATACGCAGTATTTT
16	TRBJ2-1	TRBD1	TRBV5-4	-	CASSLGQEKGYNEQFF	TGTGCCAGCAGCTTAGGACAGGAAAAGGGATACAATGAGCAGTTCTTC
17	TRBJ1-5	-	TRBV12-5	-	CASGLVSGQVGITTQHF	TGTGCTAGTGGTTTGGTATCGGGACAAGTGGGTATCACGACCCAGCATTTT
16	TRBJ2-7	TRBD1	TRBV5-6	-	CASSPAAGTGTYEQYF	TGTGCCAGCAGCCCCGCCGCCGGGACAGGAACCTACGAGCAGTACTTC
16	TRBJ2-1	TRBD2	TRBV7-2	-	CASSLSGTSANNEQFF	TGTGCCAGCAGCCTCTCCGGGACTAGCGCCAACAATGAGCAGTTCTTC
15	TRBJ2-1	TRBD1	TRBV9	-	CASSDGTGVYNEQFF	TGTGCCAGCAGCGACGGGACAGGGGTATACAATGAGCAGTTCTTC
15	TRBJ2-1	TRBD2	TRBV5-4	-	CASSLTSGYRNEQFF	TGTGCCAGCAGCCTGACTAGCGGGTATAGGAATGAGCAGTTCTTC
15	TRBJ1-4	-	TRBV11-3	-	CASSLERGLNEKLFF	TGTGCCAGCAGCTTAGAACGGGGACTAAATGAAAAACTGTTTTTT
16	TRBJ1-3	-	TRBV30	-	CAWSVLGGSSGNTIYF	TGTGCCTGGAGTGTGCTAGGGGGAAGCTCTGGAAACACCATATATTTT